The 32 T cell receptor beta chains in this list originate from one sample, sequenced in a study of cytotoxic CD8 clonotypes in ibrutinib-treated CLL. Assay: immunoSEQ multiplex PCR; the TCRdb copy retains only in-frame clones and omits some. This sample carries 50,000 to 65,000 clones, more than 70% of them seen once, and the ten largest clones take 35% to 55%. Source: PBMCs, taken after 12 months of ibrutinib treatment. These receptors were taken from a human donor with chronic lymphocytic leukemia.

The chain combines TRBV27 with TRBJ2-7; TRBD2 matches at 7 bases. The V gene's germline CDR1 is MNHEY and CDR2 SMNVEV (reference sequence). The CDR3 has 15 amino acids. Unmatched junction bases numbered 12, after V lost 6 bases and J lost 4 bases. DNA for the CDR3: TGTGCCAGCAGATCAATCACCGGGACTACTTACGAGCAGTACTTC. This codes for CASRSITGTTYEQYF.

This chain links TRBV11-2 with TRBJ2-3; no firm D call. CDR3 size: 14 residues. Trimming removed 4 bases at V and 3 bases at J, with 11 bases between. Germline lookup yields CDR1 SGHAT and CDR2 FQNNGV. CDR3 coding DNA: TGTGCCAGCAGCTCGACACTTATGACAGATACGCAGTATTTT. This sequence encodes CASSSTLMTDTQYF.

This chain links TRBV27 with TRBJ2-1, with 7 bases that match TRBD2. Trimming took 6 bases from V and 6 from J; bases not matched to a gene: 11. The germline CDR1 and CDR2 sequences are MNHEY and SMNVEV (reference sequence). This CDR3 comprises 15 residues. The CDR3 loop reads CASSIRVSGSNEQFF. DNA of the CDR3: TGTGCCAGCAGCATTCGGGTTAGCGGGTCCAATGAGCAGTTCTTC.

This chain connects TRBV5-4 to TRBJ2-3; D unresolved. Trimming stripped 0 bases from V and 2 bases from J, with 10 bases between. The CDR3 is 15 amino acids. The germline V gene has CDR1 SGHNT and CDR2 YYREEE (reference sequence). The DNA of the CDR3 is TGTGCCAGCAGCTTGGAACGGAAGTCCACAGATACGCAGTATTTT. Translation: CASSLERKSTDTQYF.

The gene calls are TRBV9 and TRBJ1-1; D gene ambiguous. Germline CDR1 reads SGDLS; CDR2 reads YYNGEE. Trimming removed 4 bases at V and 4 bases at J, with 11 bases between. The CDR3 is 13 amino acids. The CDR3 is CASSRTISTEAFF. As DNA, the CDR3 is TGTGCCAGCAGCCGTACCATTAGCACTGAAGCTTTCTTT.

A few counts support this clone. The rearrangement links TRBV4-1 to TRBJ2-7; 7 bases are shared with TRBD1. The CDR3 covers 15 residues. V lost 2 bases, J lost 3 bases, and 7 bases stayed unmatched. Germline CDR1 and CDR2: MGHRA and YSYEKL. CDR3 sequence: CASSQRQGEFYEQYF. DNA for the CDR3: TGCGCCAGCAGCCAAAGACAGGGAGAGTTCTACGAGCAGTACTTC.

The chain uses TRBV7-9 and TRBJ1-2; D may be TRBD1 (5 bases). V lost 2 bases and J lost 7, with 14 bases in between. Germline V gene data show CDR1 as SEHNR and CDR2 as FQNEAQ (reference sequence). This CDR3 is 14 amino acids long. CDR3 amino acids: CASSLSWQGTGYTF. The CDR3 nucleotides are TGTGCCAGCAGCTTATCGTGGCAGGGAACTGGCTACACCTTC. Looking up the rest from reference TRBV7-9 and TRBJ1-2 gives the full variable domain: DTGVSQNPRHKITKRGQNVTFRCDPISEHNRLYWYRQTLGQGPEFLTYFQNEAQLEKSRLLSDRFSAERPKGSFSTLEIQRTEQGDSAMYLCASSLSWQGTGYTFGSGTRLTVV.

This chain joins TRBV4-2 and TRBJ1-4, with 10 nucleotides matching TRBD1. CDR3 size: 19 residues. Trimming removed 1 base from V and 10 bases from J; junction bases left unmatched: 18. Germline CDR1 reads LGHNA; CDR2 reads YNFKEQ. The CDR3 spells CASSQGPGQGLTVIGKLFF. The CDR3 nucleotides read TGTGCCAGCAGCCAAGGCCCGGGACAGGGGTTGACGGTTATAGGAAAACTGTTTTTT.

This chain links TRBV19 with TRBJ2-7; no definite D call. V shed 5 bases and J shed 0 bases, with 14 bases lying between them. The CDR3 is 15 amino acids. In germline, CDR1 is LNHDA, CDR2 SQIVND (reference sequence). For the CDR3, the DNA is TGTGCCAGTAGTGTGACACAGACCACCTCCTACGAGCAGTACTTC. Protein: CASSVTQTTSYEQYF.

This clone is labeled as medium-sized. The J gene is TRBJ2-1, the V gene TRBV19, with 8 bases that match TRBD2. The germline V gene has CDR1 LNHDA and CDR2 SQIVND (reference sequence). The V gene end was trimmed by 4 bases and the J gene end by 4 bases; junction bases not matched to a gene: 9. CDR3 length equals 16 residues. The CDR3 here is CASSNVAGGTYNEQFF. The CDR3, as DNA: TGTGCCAGTAGTAATGTGGCGGGAGGTACTTACAATGAGCAGTTCTTC.

The chain couples TRBV7-8 to TRBJ2-4, with TRBD1 identical over 9 bases. The CDR3 is 13 residues long. V gave up 5 bases and J gave up 12 bases; unmatched junction bases: 8. The germline CDR1 and CDR2 sequences are SGHVS and FQNEAQ. CDR3 in DNA: TGTGCCAGCAGCGGACACAGGGGGCGCCATCAGTACTTC. Protein sequence: CASSGHRGRHQYF.

The V gene is TRBV4-3, the J gene TRBJ2-1; 7 bases line up with TRBD2. With 1 base clipped from V and 0 bases from J, the junction kept 3 bases outside the gene matches. The CDR3 consists of 16 residues. The germline V gene encodes CDR1 LGHNA and CDR2 YSLEER. CDR3 coding DNA: TGCGCCAGCAGCCAAGTTCTAGCGGACTCCTACAATGAGCAGTTCTTC. Translation: CASSQVLADSYNEQFF.

The chain recombines TRBV5-1 with TRBJ2-4, with D perhaps TRBD1 (5 bases). V was pared by 0 bases and J by 8 bases, with 12 bases between. This CDR3 region has 14 residues. The germline CDR1 and CDR2 sequences are SGHRS and YFSETQ. The CDR3 spells CASSLGQGPDIQYF. CDR3 sequence (DNA): TGCGCCAGCAGCTTGGGGCAGGGCCCCGACATTCAGTACTTC.

Only a few counts were recorded for this clone. V and J are TRBV14 and TRBJ2-7; possibly TRBD2 for D (5 bases). V was cut by 3 bases and J by 4 bases, with 10 bases left in between. Germline CDR1 and CDR2: SGHDN and FVKESK. The CDR3 spans 13 residues. CDR3 nucleotides: TGTGCCAGCAGCCAGCGGGTCCTATACGAGCAGTACTTC. It translates to CASSQRVLYEQYF.

The chain's CDR3 is CASSQVLRGNTEAFF. The DNA of the CDR3 is TGCGCCAGCAGCCAAGTTTTGAGGGGGAACACTGAAGCTTTCTTT. The chain has TRBV4-1 and TRBJ1-1; perhaps TRBD1 as D (5 bases). The V gene lost 1 base and the J gene lost 1 base, with 10 bases spanning the gap. Germline-derived CDR1 and CDR2 are MGHRA and YSYEKL. The CDR3 loop spans 15 amino acids.

This rearrangement joins TRBV7-9 to TRBJ2-1; no definite D call. The CDR3 is 14 amino acids. V was trimmed by 4 bases and J by 7 bases, leaving 14 bases between them. The germline CDR1 and CDR2 sequences are SEHNR and FQNEAQ (reference sequence). Written as DNA, the CDR3 is TGTGCCAGCAGCTCCACGGCCTTCCCTAATGAGCAGTTCTTC. Amino acid sequence: CASSSTAFPNEQFF.

This sequence joins TRBV5-5 and TRBJ2-2; perhaps TRBD2 as D (7 bases). Trimming left V 5 bases short and J 0 bases short, with 20 bases between. The germline V gene has CDR1 SGHKS and CDR2 YYEKEE (reference sequence). This CDR3 is 18 amino acids long. DNA of the CDR3: TGTGCCAGCAGTACAGGGCTACTAGCGCTCGCGAACACCGGGGAGCTGTTTTTT. Residues: CASSTGLLALANTGELFF.

This clone appeared once. J is TRBJ1-1 and V is TRBV7-9; 8 positions agree with TRBD1. V was clipped by 6 bases and J by 1 base; unmatched bases: 13. Germline V gene lookup returns CDR1 SEHNR and CDR2 FQNEAQ (reference sequence). The CDR3 contains 17 residues. The CDR3 sequence is CASRPRGQGTRNTEAFF. CDR3 in DNA: TGTGCCAGCAGGCCCCGAGGACAGGGCACCCGGAACACTGAAGCTTTCTTT.

The gene calls are TRBV27 and TRBJ2-1; 10 bases match TRBD2. The CDR3 runs to 16 residues. Germline trimming cut 1 base from V and 6 bases from J; bases unmatched to any gene: 6. CDR1 is MNHEY, CDR2 SMNVEV, per germline (reference sequence). Here the CDR3 reads CASSLFRTSGPNEQFF. The CDR3 DNA reads TGTGCCAGCAGTTTATTCCGGACTAGCGGTCCCAATGAGCAGTTCTTC.

The chain's CDR3 is CASSARNLEANEKLFF. CDR3 in DNA: TGTGCCAGCAGTGCCCGTAACCTGGAGGCTAATGAAAAACTGTTTTTT. The V and J genes are TRBV6-6 and TRBJ1-4; D uncertain. Germline V gives CDR1 MNHNY, CDR2 SVGAGI (reference sequence). Between the trimmed V and J ends, which lost 5 bases and 3 bases, there was a span of 16 bases. The CDR3 consists of 16 residues.

The J gene is TRBJ1-2, the V gene TRBV2, with 8 bases matching TRBD1. Germline-derived CDR1 and CDR2 are SNHLY and FYNNEI. This CDR3 is 14 amino acids long. J was trimmed by 4 bases and V by 5 bases; bases with no gene match: 6. As DNA, the CDR3 is TGTGCCAGCAGTTTTACAGGGGGAAGCTATGGCTACACCTTC. This sequence encodes CASSFTGGSYGYTF.

This clone was seen a handful of times. This sequence joins TRBV10-3 and TRBJ2-7; 9 bases align to TRBD1. V lost 0 bases, J lost 7 bases, and 7 bases stayed unmatched. The CDR3 covers 15 residues. Germline V gives CDR1 ENHRY, CDR2 SYGVKD. CDR3 sequence: CAISESGTGTTEQYF. In nucleotides, the CDR3 is TGTGCCATCAGTGAGTCGGGGACAGGGACTACAGAGCAGTACTTC.

This sequence joins TRBV5-4 and TRBJ2-2; D possibly corresponds to TRBD1 (6 bases). The V end lost 4 bases, the J end lost 5 bases, and 15 bases lay between the germline ends. There are 15 residues in the CDR3. Germline assignment: CDR1 SGHNT and CDR2 YYREEE (reference sequence). The CDR3 sequence: CASSGGGRGTGELFF. The CDR3 nucleotides are TGTGCCAGCAGCGGAGGAGGCAGGGGTACCGGGGAGCTGTTTTTT.

The chain links TRBV6-5 to TRBJ2-5; D uncertain. The CDR3 has 14 amino acids. Germline CDR1 reads MNHEY; CDR2 reads SVGAGI. Trimming removed 0 bases from V and 2 bases from J, with 7 bases in between. The CDR3: CASSYSWQQETQYF. Written as DNA, the CDR3 is TGTGCCAGCAGTTACTCGTGGCAGCAAGAGACCCAGTACTTC.

The chain employs TRBV6-5 and TRBJ2-1; tentatively, D is TRBD2 (5 bases). V was clipped by 6 bases and J by 3 bases, with 15 bases between them. Germline V gene sequence: CDR1 MNHEY, CDR2 SVGAGI. This CDR3 has 15 residues. The CDR3 spells CASRLNSDYYNEQFF. The CDR3 DNA is TGTGCCAGCAGACTTAATAGCGACTACTACAATGAGCAGTTCTTC.

The chain couples TRBV6-5 to TRBJ2-7; TRBD2 aligns across 14 bases. From germline, CDR1 is MNHEY and CDR2 SVGAGI. Trimming took 6 bases from V and 4 from J; bases not matched to a gene: 5. This CDR3 comprises 15 residues. The CDR3 sequence: CASRRGTSGRYEQYF. The CDR3 nucleotides read TGTGCCAGCAGGAGAGGGACTAGCGGGAGATACGAGCAGTACTTC.

The V call is TRBV25-1, the J call TRBJ1-1; possibly TRBD1 for D (5 bases). This CDR3 spans 15 amino acids. Trimming shortened V by 3 bases and J by 1 base, and 12 bases separated the two germline ends. Germline V gene sequence: CDR1 MGHDK, CDR2 SYGVNS. CDR3 loop: CASSEVGRENTEAFF. CDR3 bases: TGTGCCAGCAGTGAGGTGGGACGAGAGAACACTGAAGCTTTCTTT.

This sequence joins TRBV7-9 and TRBJ1-2; D unclear. Germline V gene sequence: CDR1 SEHNR, CDR2 FQNEAQ (reference sequence). V was pared by 1 base and J by 2 bases, with 2 bases between. This CDR3 is 12 amino acids long. CDR3 in amino acids: CASSLDNYGYTF. The DNA of the CDR3 is TGTGCCAGCAGCTTAGACAACTATGGCTACACCTTC.

The chain uses TRBV21-1 and TRBJ2-7; the listed D gene, TRBD2, was not tested against the DNA. TRBV21-1 is termed a pseudogene. This CDR3 contains 17 residues. The DNA for the CDR3 is TGTGCCAGCAGCAAAGTCGCTGCGGGAGAGGCGCCCTACGAGCAGTACTTC. It codes for CASSKVAAGEAPYEQYF.

V usage is TRBV7-9 and J usage is TRBJ2-3; TRBD2 aligns across 8 bases. The CDR3 consists of 17 residues. V dropped 0 bases and J dropped 1; count of bases not matched to a gene: 6. Germline V gene sequence: CDR1 SEHNR, CDR2 FQNEAQ (reference sequence). CDR3 in amino acids: CASSLAAGGQGTDTQYF. The CDR3 DNA reads TGTGCCAGCAGCTTAGCGGCGGGAGGACAAGGCACAGATACGCAGTATTTT. The full variable domain, with the rest looked up from reference TRBV7-9 and TRBJ2-3, is DTGVSQNPRHKITKRGQNVTFRCDPISEHNRLYWYRQTLGQGPEFLTYFQNEAQLEKSRLLSDRFSAERPKGSFSTLEIQRTEQGDSAMYLCASSLAAGGQGTDTQYFGPGTRLTVL.

This CDR3 reads CASSQDPTSGGLEQFF. For the CDR3, the DNA is TGCGCCAGCAGCCAAGATCCTACTAGCGGGGGCCTTGAGCAGTTCTTC. The V call is TRBV4-3, the J call TRBJ2-1; TRBD2 matches 11 bases. CDR1 is LGHNA and CDR2 is YSLEER in the germline V gene. CDR3 length: 16 amino acids. V shed 0 bases and J 9 bases; nucleotides not matched to a gene: 7.

The chain employs TRBV15 and TRBJ2-3, with unresolved D. Germline values: CDR1 LNHNV, CDR2 YYDKDF (reference sequence). This CDR3 is 13 amino acids long. Trimming cost V 3 bases and J 0 bases, with 4 bases left between them. The DNA for the CDR3 is TGTGCCACCAGCAGGAGGAGCACAGATACGCAGTATTTT. Translated: CATSRRSTDTQYF.